This TCR beta chain was identified in a study of technical replicates of blood from a handful of donors. The method was immunoSEQ multiplex PCR; TCRdb's version includes in-frame clones alone and lacks a portion of them. The sample contains nearly 90,000 clones, 95% of which appear only once. Germline-derived CDR1 and CDR2 are SGHAT and FQNNGV. The CDR3 contains 15 residues. V was cut by 7 bases and J by 2 bases, with 12 bases left in between. This TCR was recovered from a human donor in good health. Material for sequencing was T cells isolated from PBMCs. The chain has TRBV11-2 and TRBJ2-6; D possibly corresponds to TRBD1 (5 bases). Here the CDR3 DNA reads TGTGCCAGCACCTCCAGGGTAACTGGGGCCAACGTCCTGACTTTC. Protein: CASTSRVTGANVLTF.